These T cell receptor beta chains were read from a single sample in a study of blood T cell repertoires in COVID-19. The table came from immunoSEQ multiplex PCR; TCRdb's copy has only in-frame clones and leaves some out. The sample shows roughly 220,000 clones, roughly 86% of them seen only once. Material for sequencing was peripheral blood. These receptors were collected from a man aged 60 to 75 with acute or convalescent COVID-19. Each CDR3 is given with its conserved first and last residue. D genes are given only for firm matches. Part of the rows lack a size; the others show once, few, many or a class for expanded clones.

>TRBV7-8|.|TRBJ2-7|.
CASSEAGPSEQYF
TGTGCCAGCAGCGAGGCGGGACCCAGCGAGCAGTACTTC
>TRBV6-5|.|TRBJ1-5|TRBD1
CASSLTGGNQPQHF
TGTGCCAGCAGCTTGACAGGGGGGAATCAGCCCCAGCATTTT
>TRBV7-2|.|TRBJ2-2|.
CASSSAGPNTGELFF
TGTGCCAGCAGCTCCGCGGGCCCGAACACCGGGGAGCTGTTTTTT
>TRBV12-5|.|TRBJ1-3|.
CASGLVTGGAGNTIYF
TGTGCTAGTGGTTTGGTGACAGGAGGTGCTGGAAACACCATATATTTT
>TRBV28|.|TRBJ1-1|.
CASSPRTGRIEAFF
TGTGCCAGCAGTCCCCGGACCGGGAGGATCGAAGCTTTCTTT
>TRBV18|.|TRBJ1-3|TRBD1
CASSPPLQGSSGNTIYF
TGTGCCAGCTCACCACCATTACAGGGGAGCTCTGGAAACACCATATATTTT
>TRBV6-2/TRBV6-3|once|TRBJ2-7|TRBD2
CASSYLGSGPYEQYF
TGTGCCAGCAGTTACTTGGGTAGCGGGCCCTACGAGCAGTACTTC
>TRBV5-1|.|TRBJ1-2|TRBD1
CASSWDRAGYTF
TGCGCCAGCAGCTGGGACAGGGCGGGCTACACCTTC
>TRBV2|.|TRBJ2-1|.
CASRRGRGEYNEQFF
TGTGCCAGCCGCCGAGGGAGGGGGGAATACAATGAGCAGTTCTTC
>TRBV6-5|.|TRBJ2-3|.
CASSRTAALTDTQYF
TGTGCCAGCAGTAGGACAGCCGCCCTCACAGATACGCAGTATTTT
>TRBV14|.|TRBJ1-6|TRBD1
CASSQGSRGQGGSPLHF
TGTGCCAGCAGCCAAGGCTCGCGGGGACAGGGAGGTTCACCCCTCCACTTT
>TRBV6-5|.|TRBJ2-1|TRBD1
CASSTTGVTYNEQFF
TGTGCCAGCAGTACTACAGGGGTTACCTACAATGAGCAGTTCTTC
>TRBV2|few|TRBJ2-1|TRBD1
CASRGTGSRYNEQFF
TGTGCCAGCAGAGGGACAGGGAGTCGTTACAATGAGCAGTTCTTC
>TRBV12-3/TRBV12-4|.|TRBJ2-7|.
CASRHEVGREQYF
TGTGCCAGCAGACATGAGGTCGGCCGCGAGCAGTACTTC
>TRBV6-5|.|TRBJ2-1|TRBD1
CASSYRGPYNEQFF
TGTGCCAGCTCTTACAGGGGGCCCTACAATGAGCAGTTCTTC
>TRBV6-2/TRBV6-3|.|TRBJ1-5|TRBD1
CASSSIAGQLNQPQHF
TGTGCCAGCAGTTCGATCGCGGGACAGCTTAATCAGCCCCAGCATTTT
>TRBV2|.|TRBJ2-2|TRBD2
CASILAGSRSGELFF
TGTGCCAGCATCCTAGCGGGGTCGAGGAGCGGGGAGCTGTTTTTT
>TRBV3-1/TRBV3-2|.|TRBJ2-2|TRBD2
CASSQEVLAGRNTGELFF
TGTGCCAGCAGCCAAGAGGTACTAGCGGGAAGGAACACCGGGGAGCTGTTTTTT
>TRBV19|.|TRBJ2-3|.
CASSIDGKRGTDTQYF
TGTGCCAGTAGTATTGATGGGAAGAGGGGCACAGATACGCAGTATTTT
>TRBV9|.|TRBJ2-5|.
CASSAGGLQGKETQYF
TGTGCCAGCAGCGCCGGGGGACTACAGGGAAAAGAGACCCAGTACTTC
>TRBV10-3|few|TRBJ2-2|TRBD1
CAISAGQGAGTGELFF
TGTGCCATCAGTGCCGGACAGGGGGCGGGCACCGGGGAGCTGTTTTTT